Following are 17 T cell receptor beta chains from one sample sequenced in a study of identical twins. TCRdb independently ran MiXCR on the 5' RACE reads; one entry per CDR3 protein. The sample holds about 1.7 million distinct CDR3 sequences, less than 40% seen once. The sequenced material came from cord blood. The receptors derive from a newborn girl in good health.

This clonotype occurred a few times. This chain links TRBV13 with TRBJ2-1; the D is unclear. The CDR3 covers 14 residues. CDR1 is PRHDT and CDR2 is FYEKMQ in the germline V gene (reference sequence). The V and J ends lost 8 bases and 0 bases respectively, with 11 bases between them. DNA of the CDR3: TGTGCCAGCTCGGGCGATTTCTCCTACAATGAGCAGTTCTTC. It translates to CASSGDFSYNEQFF.

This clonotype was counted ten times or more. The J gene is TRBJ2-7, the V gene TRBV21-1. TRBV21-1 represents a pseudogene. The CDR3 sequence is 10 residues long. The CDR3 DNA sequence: TGTGCCAGCAGCAATAAAGAGCAGTACTTC. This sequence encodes CASSNKEQYF.

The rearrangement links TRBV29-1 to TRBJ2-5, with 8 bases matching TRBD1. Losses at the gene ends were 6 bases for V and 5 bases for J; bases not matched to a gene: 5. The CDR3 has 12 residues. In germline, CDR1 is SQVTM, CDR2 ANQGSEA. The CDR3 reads CSVDTGGETQYF. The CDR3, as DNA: TGCAGCGTAGATACAGGGGGGGAGACCCAGTACTTC.

The CDR3 spells CASSLGGLHPDGYTF. CDR3 nucleotide sequence: TGTGCCAGCAGCTTAGGGGGACTACACCCGGATGGCTACACCTTC. This chain joins TRBV21-1 and TRBJ1-2. TRBV21-1 is noted as a pseudogene. The CDR3 totals 15 residues.

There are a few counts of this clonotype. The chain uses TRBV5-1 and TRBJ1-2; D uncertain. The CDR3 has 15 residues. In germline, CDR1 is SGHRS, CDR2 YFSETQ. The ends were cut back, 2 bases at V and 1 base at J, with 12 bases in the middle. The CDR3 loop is CASSFTHGSNYGYTF. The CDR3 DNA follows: TGCGCCAGCAGCTTTACCCACGGCAGTAACTATGGCTACACCTTC.

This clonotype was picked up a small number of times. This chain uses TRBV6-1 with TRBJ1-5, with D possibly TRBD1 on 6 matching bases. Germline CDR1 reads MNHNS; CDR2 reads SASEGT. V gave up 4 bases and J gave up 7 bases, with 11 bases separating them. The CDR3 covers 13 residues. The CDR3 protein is CASSGLDRQPQHF. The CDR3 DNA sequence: TGTGCCAGCAGTGGATTAGACAGGCAGCCCCAGCATTTT.

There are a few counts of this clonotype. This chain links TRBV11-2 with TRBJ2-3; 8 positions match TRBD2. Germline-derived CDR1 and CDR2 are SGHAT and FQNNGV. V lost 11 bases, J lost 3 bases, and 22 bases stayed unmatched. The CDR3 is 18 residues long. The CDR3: CAGYLPGRTGLVTDTQYF. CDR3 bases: TGTGCCGGCTACCTGCCGGGACGGACGGGACTAGTTACAGATACGCAGTATTTT.

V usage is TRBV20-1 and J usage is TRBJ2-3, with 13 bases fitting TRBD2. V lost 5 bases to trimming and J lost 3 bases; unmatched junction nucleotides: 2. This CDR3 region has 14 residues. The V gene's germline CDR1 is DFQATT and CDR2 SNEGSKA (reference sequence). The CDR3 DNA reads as TGCAGTGCTGAGGGACTAGCGGGAACAGATACGCAGTATTTT. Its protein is CSAEGLAGTDTQYF.

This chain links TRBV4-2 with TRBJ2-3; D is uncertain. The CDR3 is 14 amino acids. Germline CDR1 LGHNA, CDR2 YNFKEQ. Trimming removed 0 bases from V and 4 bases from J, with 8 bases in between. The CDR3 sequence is CASSQDSLSDTQYF. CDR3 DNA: TGTGCCAGCAGCCAAGATTCCCTCTCAGATACGCAGTATTTT.

CDR3 in amino acids: CASSPRLLAGVTYNEQFF. The CDR3 coding sequence is TGTGCCAGCAGCCCCCGATTACTAGCGGGGGTCACCTACAATGAGCAGTTCTTC. The rearrangement uses TRBV13 and TRBJ2-1, with 11 bases identical to TRBD2. The CDR3 extends over 18 amino acids. Germline values: CDR1 PRHDT, CDR2 FYEKMQ (reference sequence). V gave up 5 bases and J gave up 2 bases; unmatched junction bases: 11.

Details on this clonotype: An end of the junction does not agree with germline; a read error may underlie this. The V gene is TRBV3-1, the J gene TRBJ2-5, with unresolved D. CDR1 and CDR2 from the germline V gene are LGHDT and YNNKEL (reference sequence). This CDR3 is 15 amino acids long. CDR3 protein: CASSQVAERQEAQYF. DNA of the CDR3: TGTGCCAGCAGCCAAGTGGCAGAGAGGCAAGAGGCCCAGTACTTC.

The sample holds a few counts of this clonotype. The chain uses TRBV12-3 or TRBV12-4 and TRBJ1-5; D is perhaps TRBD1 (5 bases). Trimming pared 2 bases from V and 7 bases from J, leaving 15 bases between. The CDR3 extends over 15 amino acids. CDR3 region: CASSLRQGFRQPQHF. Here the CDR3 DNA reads TGTGCCAGCAGTTTAAGGCAGGGCTTCAGGCAGCCCCAGCATTTT.

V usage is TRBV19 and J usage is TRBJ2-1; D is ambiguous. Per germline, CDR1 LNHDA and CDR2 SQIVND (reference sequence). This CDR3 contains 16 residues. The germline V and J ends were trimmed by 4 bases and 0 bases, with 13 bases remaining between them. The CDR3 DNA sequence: TGTGCCAGTAGTAATGTACTTGCGAGCTCCTACAATGAGCAGTTCTTC. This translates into CASSNVLASSYNEQFF.

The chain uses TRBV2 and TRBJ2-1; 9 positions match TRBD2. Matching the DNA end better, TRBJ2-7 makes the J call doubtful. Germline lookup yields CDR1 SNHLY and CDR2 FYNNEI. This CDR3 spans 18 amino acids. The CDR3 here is CASRTVREGSGIYNEQYF. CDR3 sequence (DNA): TGTGCCAGCAGAACTGTGCGGGAGGGCTCTGGGATCTACAATGAGCAGTACTTC.

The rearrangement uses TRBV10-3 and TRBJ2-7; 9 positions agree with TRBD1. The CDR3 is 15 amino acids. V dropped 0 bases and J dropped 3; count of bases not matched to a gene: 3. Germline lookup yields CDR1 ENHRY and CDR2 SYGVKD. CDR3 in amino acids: CAISESGQGLYEQYF. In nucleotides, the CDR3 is TGTGCCATCAGTGAGTCGGGACAGGGCCTCTACGAGCAGTACTTC.

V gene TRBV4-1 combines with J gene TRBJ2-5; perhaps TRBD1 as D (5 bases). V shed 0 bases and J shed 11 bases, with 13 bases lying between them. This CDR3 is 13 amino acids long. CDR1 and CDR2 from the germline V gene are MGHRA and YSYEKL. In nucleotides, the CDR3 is TGCGCCAGCAGCCAAGAATGGGGCAATGAGCAGTACTTC. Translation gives CASSQEWGNEQYF.

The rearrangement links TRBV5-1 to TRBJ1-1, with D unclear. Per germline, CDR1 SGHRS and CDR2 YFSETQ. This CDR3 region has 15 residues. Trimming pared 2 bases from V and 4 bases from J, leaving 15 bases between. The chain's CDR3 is CASSLRTGKGTEAFF. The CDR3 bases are TGCGCCAGCAGCTTAAGAACGGGGAAGGGCACTGAAGCTTTCTTT. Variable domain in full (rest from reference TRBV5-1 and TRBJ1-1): KAGVTQTPRYLIKTRGQQVTLSCSPISGHRSVSWYQQTPGQGLQFLFEYFSETQRNKGNFPGRFSGRQFSNSRSEMNVSTLELGDSALYLCASSLRTGKGTEAFFGQGTRLTVV.